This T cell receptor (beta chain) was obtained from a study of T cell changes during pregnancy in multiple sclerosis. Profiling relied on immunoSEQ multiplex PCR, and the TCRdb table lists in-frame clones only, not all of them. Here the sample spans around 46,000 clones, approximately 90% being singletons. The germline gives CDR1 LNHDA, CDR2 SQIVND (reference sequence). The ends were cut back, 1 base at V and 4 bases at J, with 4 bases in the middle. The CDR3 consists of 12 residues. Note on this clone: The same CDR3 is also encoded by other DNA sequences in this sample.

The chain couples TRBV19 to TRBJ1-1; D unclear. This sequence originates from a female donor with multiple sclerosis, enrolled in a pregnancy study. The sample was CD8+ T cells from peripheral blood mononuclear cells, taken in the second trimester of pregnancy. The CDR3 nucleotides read TGTGCCAGTAGTATAGCGGGCACTGAAGCTTTCTTT. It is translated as CASSIAGTEAFF. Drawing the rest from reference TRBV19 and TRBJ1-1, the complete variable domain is DGGITQSPKYLFRKEGQNVTLSCEQNLNHDAMYWYRQDPGQGLRLIYYSQIVNDFQKGDIAEGYSVSREKKESFPLTVTSAQKNPTAFYLCASSIAGTEAFFGQGTRLTVV.